This T cell receptor beta chain was found in a study of blood T cell repertoires in COVID-19. Looking at the study overall: Acute and convalescent COVID-19 samples came from the United States, Italy and Spain. PBMCs, B-cell-depleted T cells, or T cells provided the cDNA or gDNA that made up the material.

Under the authors' procedure: Estimates of nucleated cell counts were drawn from the amplification of reference gene primers. The table came from immunoSEQ multiplex PCR; TCRdb's copy has only in-frame clones and leaves some out. The V and J calls and the clone size are those of that table, but D and trimming were determined from the DNA. The sample yields 25,000 to 35,000 clones, roughly 85% seen once. Germline V lookup: CDR1 SGHNT, CDR2 YYREEE (reference sequence). The CDR3 has 15 amino acids. Between the trimmed V and J ends, which lost 0 bases and 6 bases, there was a span of 12 bases. Material: peripheral blood. The chain combines TRBV5-4 with TRBJ2-2, with D perhaps matching TRBD1 (5 bases). The sequence came from a man aged 80 or over with active COVID-19. The CDR3 region is CASSLESGSAGELFF. The CDR3, as DNA: TGTGCCAGCAGCTTGGAGTCAGGGTCGGCCGGGGAGCTGTTTTTT. Full variable domain (remainder filled in from reference TRBV5-4 and TRBJ2-2): ETGVTQSPTHLIKTRGQQVTLRCSSQSGHNTVSWYQQALGQGPQFIFQYYREEENGRGNFPPRFSGLQFPNYSSELNVNALELDDSALYLCASSLESGSAGELFFGEGSRLTVL.